This T cell receptor (beta chain) was captured by sequencing in a study of blood T cell repertoires in COVID-19. Study-wide background: Acute and convalescent COVID-19 specimens originated in the United States, Italy and Spain. Sources were T cells, B-cell-depleted T cells, or PBMCs; the material itself was cDNA or gDNA.

Germline V gene sequence: CDR1 SGHRS, CDR2 YFSETQ. The CDR3 is 15 residues long. With 1 base removed from V and 0 bases from J, the gap between germline ends came to 8 bases. Original methodology: Counts of nucleated cells, estimated from reference gene primer amplification, were obtained. Assay used: immunoSEQ multiplex PCR; TCRdb lists only in-frame clones, some missing. V and J calls and clone size are copied from that table; D and trimming were computed from the DNA. The profile shows approximately 150,000 clones, more than 65% of them singletons. Seattle-derived patients entered the study during active infection and were followed longitudinally.

This TCR derives from a woman aged 55-69 years with COVID-19, enrolled during active disease. The chain joins TRBV5-1 to TRBJ2-4; D gene uncertain. Sequencing input: peripheral blood. Here the CDR3 reads CASSLPTLAKNIQYF. CDR3 DNA sequence: TGCGCCAGCAGCTTGCCGACACTAGCCAAAAACATTCAGTACTTC.